These T cell receptor beta chains were read from a single sample in a study of response to subunit inactivated influenza vaccine. Each CDR3 protein is one row after TCRdb ran MiXCR on the RT-PCR reads. This sample carries 500,000 or so distinct CDR3 sequences, roughly 11% of them seen once, and the ten largest clones take about 12%. Specimen: PBMCs from blood, collected 35 to 45 days after vaccination. The receptor source for this set is a man aged 50-60 years who received an inactivated influenza vaccine. Both conserved end residues are part of each CDR3. The D gene is left open where the match is weak. Clone size, where shown, is once, few, many, or a class for clones that have expanded.

CDR3	DNA	size	J	V	D
CASSYWGRFSNQPQHF	TGTGCCAGCAGTTACTGGGGGCGGTTTAGCAATCAGCCCCAGCATTTT	-	TRBJ1-5	TRBV6-2/TRBV6-3	-
CSVDGTLGGLYQETQYF	TGCAGCGTTGACGGGACATTAGGGGGCTTGTACCAAGAGACCCAGTACTTC	-	TRBJ2-5	TRBV29-1	TRBD1
CASSLAGGLTGGGF	TGTGCCAGCAGCTTAGCGGGAGGTTTGACAGGCGGGGGCTTC	-	TRBJ2-7	TRBV7-2	-
CATRRDRGPNEQYF	TGTGCCACCCGCCGGGACAGGGGGCCAAACGAGCAGTACTTC	many	TRBJ2-7	TRBV24-1	TRBD1
CASWSSGSYEQYF	TGTGCCAGCTGGAGTAGCGGGAGCTACGAGCAGTACTTC	-	TRBJ2-7	TRBV7-9	TRBD2
CASSLTSGVYSQETQYF	TGTGCCAGCAGCTTGACTAGCGGGGTTTATTCACAAGAGACCCAGTACTTC	-	TRBJ2-5	TRBV7-2	TRBD2
CASSLRVGETGELFF	TGCGCCAGCAGCTTGAGGGTAGGAGAGACCGGGGAGCTGTTTTTT	-	TRBJ2-2	TRBV5-1	-
CASSAGTGANEQFF	TGTGCCAGCAGCGCCGGGACAGGGGCCAATGAGCAGTTCTTC	few	TRBJ2-1	TRBV9	TRBD1
CASSYQLSGSYNEQFF	TGTGCCAGCAGCTACCAACTTAGCGGCTCCTACAATGAGCAGTTCTTC	few	TRBJ2-1	TRBV7-9	-
CSARDPGQGASETQYF	TGCAGTGCTAGAGACCCGGGACAGGGTGCGTCAGAGACCCAGTACTTC	-	TRBJ2-5	TRBV20-1	TRBD1
CASREGLAGGNEQFF	TGTGCCAGCAGAGAGGGACTAGCGGGAGGAAATGAGCAGTTCTTC	-	TRBJ2-1	TRBV6-1	TRBD2
CASSEQGNGETQYF	TGCGCCAGCAGCGAACAGGGGAATGGGGAGACCCAGTACTTC	few	TRBJ2-5	TRBV5-1	TRBD1
CASSQDNTYEQYF	TGCGCCAGCAGCCAAGATAATACCTACGAGCAGTACTTC	few	TRBJ2-7	TRBV4-1	-
CASSFWAAGRNTGELFF	TGTGCCAGCAGTTTTTGGGCGGCGGGAAGGAACACCGGGGAGCTGTTTTTT	-	TRBJ2-2	TRBV28	-
CASSLARFTHTEAFF	TGTGCCAGCAGCTTAGCGCGGTTCACGCACACTGAAGCTTTCTTT	-	TRBJ1-1	TRBV7-8	-
CASSQWDRGPYEQYF	TGTGCCAGCAGCCAGTGGGACAGGGGGCCATACGAGCAGTACTTC	few	TRBJ2-7	TRBV14	TRBD1
CASRRAGAGYNEQFF	TGTGCCAGCAGACGGGCAGGGGCAGGGTACAATGAGCAGTTCTTC	-	TRBJ2-1	TRBV6-2/TRBV6-3	-
CAWIFRGTGSYGYTF	TGTGCCTGGATCTTTCGGGGGACTGGAAGCTATGGCTACACCTTC	-	TRBJ1-2	TRBV30	-
CATSRVRGGETQYF	TGTGCCACCAGCAGAGTCCGGGGTGGAGAGACCCAGTACTTC	few	TRBJ2-5	TRBV15	-
CSATGGGMVGETQYF	TGCAGTGCTACTGGCGGCGGGATGGTCGGAGAGACCCAGTACTTC	few	TRBJ2-5	TRBV20-1	-
CAISKDPYEQYF	TGTGCCATCAGTAAGGATCCCTACGAGCAGTACTTC	few	TRBJ2-7	TRBV10-3	-
CASSFQWLAGVTDTQYF	TGTGCCAGCAGTTTTCAGTGGCTAGCGGGAGTTACAGATACGCAGTATTTT	many	TRBJ2-3	TRBV12-3/TRBV12-4	TRBD2
CSARVQGSSYNEQFF	TGCAGTGCTAGAGTACAGGGAAGCTCCTACAATGAGCAGTTCTTC	-	TRBJ2-1	TRBV20-1	-
CASSPGLGYNEQFF	TGTGCCAGCAGCCCCGGCCTGGGGTACAATGAGCAGTTCTTC	few	TRBJ2-1	TRBV9	-
CASGAAGTGELFF	TGTGCCAGCGGGGCGGCGGGCACCGGGGAGCTGTTTTTT	few	TRBJ2-2	TRBV7-9	-
CASSLDSGPQPQHF	TGTGCCAGCAGCTTAGACTCAGGGCCTCAGCCCCAGCATTTT	-	TRBJ1-5	TRBV7-9	-
CSALNTEAFF	TGCAGCGCTCTTAACACTGAAGCTTTCTTT	many	TRBJ1-1	TRBV29-1	-
CAWSTGPVRGYTF	TGTGCCTGGAGTACAGGTCCAGTGCGTGGCTACACCTTC	few	TRBJ1-2	TRBV30	-
CASSLTPGQGSADTQYF	TGCGCCAGCAGCTTGACCCCGGGACAGGGGTCCGCAGATACGCAGTATTTT	few	TRBJ2-3	TRBV5-1	TRBD1
CASSLAWTSARETQYF	TGCGCCAGCAGCTTGGCTTGGACTAGCGCGAGAGAGACCCAGTACTTC	-	TRBJ2-5	TRBV5-1	TRBD2
CASSPWAGGGTRETQYF	TGTGCCAGCAGCCCCTGGGCAGGCGGGGGGACCAGAGAGACCCAGTACTTC	few	TRBJ2-5	TRBV3-1	TRBD2
CASKWGEGSEQYF	TGTGCCAGCAAGTGGGGGGAGGGATCCGAGCAGTACTTC	few	TRBJ2-7	TRBV7-9	TRBD2
CATSRDIGEFPPNEQFF	TGTGCCACCAGCAGAGATATTGGGGAGTTCCCCCCCAATGAGCAGTTCTTC	-	TRBJ2-1	TRBV15	-
CASSLGGPGYEQYF	TGTGCCAGCAGTTTAGGGGGTCCTGGATACGAGCAGTACTTC	-	TRBJ2-7	TRBV12-3/TRBV12-4	-
CSVHKGGRTEAFF	TGCAGCGTTCATAAGGGGGGTAGGACTGAAGCTTTCTTT	many	TRBJ1-1	TRBV29-1	-
CASSSGESSTDTQYF	TGTGCCAGCAGCTCGGGAGAGTCTAGCACAGATACGCAGTATTTT	-	TRBJ2-3	TRBV5-8	-
CASSQDFRPNAGWNEQFF	TGTGCCAGCAGCCAAGATTTCCGTCCTAATGCGGGGTGGAATGAGCAGTTCTTC	-	TRBJ2-1	TRBV3-1	-
CAISGRVRETQYF	TGTGCCATCAGCGGCAGGGTCCGGGAGACCCAGTACTTC	few	TRBJ2-5	TRBV10-3	-
CASSLSPPSSYNEQFF	TGCGCCAGCAGCTTGAGCCCGCCTAGCTCCTACAATGAGCAGTTCTTC	few	TRBJ2-1	TRBV5-1	-
CASSYAPGQGIYEQFF	TGTGCCAGCAGTTACGCGCCGGGACAGGGGATCTATGAGCAGTTCTTC	few	TRBJ2-1	TRBV6-2/TRBV6-3	TRBD1
CSASLAGGFYEQYF	TGCAGTGCTAGCCTAGCGGGGGGCTTTTACGAGCAGTACTTC	few	TRBJ2-7	TRBV20-1	TRBD2
CASARIEGQSGELFF	TGTGCCAGCGCTAGGATAGAGGGCCAATCCGGGGAGCTGTTTTTT	-	TRBJ2-2	TRBV7-9	-
CASSSTGSLGETQYF	TGTGCCAGCAGCAGCACCGGAAGCTTGGGGGAGACCCAGTACTTC	-	TRBJ2-5	TRBV21-1	-
CASSLVVARGVSYEQYF	TGTGCCAGCAGTTTAGTTGTGGCGCGGGGGGTCTCCTACGAGCAGTACTTC	few	TRBJ2-7	TRBV12-3/TRBV12-4	TRBD2
CASSLDRGPYNEQFF	TGTGCCAGCAGCTTAGATCGCGGGCCCTACAATGAGCAGTTCTTC	many	TRBJ2-1	TRBV7-8	-
CASSQGLTTLPYEQYF	TGTGCCAGCAGCCAAGGTCTCACCACGCTCCCCTACGAGCAGTACTTC	-	TRBJ2-7	TRBV4-2	-
CASSPAGSLNEKLFF	TGTGCCAGCAGCCCGGCGGGTAGTCTTAATGAAAAACTGTTTTTT	-	TRBJ1-4	TRBV3-1	-
CASSILQGGEQFF	TGTGCCAGCAGCATCCTCCAGGGAGGTGAGCAGTTCTTC	few	TRBJ2-1	TRBV7-9	-
CASSSGLLDSYNSPLHF	TGCGCCAGCAGCTCGGGACTGCTAGACTCCTATAATTCACCCCTCCACTTT	many	TRBJ1-6	TRBV5-1	-
CASSQDAVSKFGTDTQYF	TGCGCCAGCAGCCAAGATGCCGTCTCTAAGTTCGGGACAGATACGCAGTATTTT	few	TRBJ2-3	TRBV4-3	-
CASSFPPQQAMNSPLHF	TGTGCCAGCAGTTTCCCTCCACAACAGGCGATGAATTCACCCCTCCACTTT	few	TRBJ1-6	TRBV6-5	-
CASSLVWVGAMPDTQYF	TGTGCCAGCAGCTTAGTGTGGGTTGGGGCGATGCCAGATACGCAGTATTTT	few	TRBJ2-3	TRBV7-9	-
CSATGTGWFVQETQYF	TGCAGTGCAACCGGGACAGGATGGTTCGTTCAAGAGACCCAGTACTTC	-	TRBJ2-5	TRBV20-1	TRBD1
CASSQLLAVGRAGEQFF	TGTGCCAGCAGTCAATTACTAGCGGTTGGGAGGGCCGGTGAGCAGTTCTTC	many	TRBJ2-1	TRBV12-3/TRBV12-4	TRBD2
CASRQTGTGGYTIYF	TGTGCCAGCAGGCAGACCGGGACAGGGGGTTACACCATATATTTT	few	TRBJ1-3	TRBV6-1	TRBD1
CAPQTSYNEQFF	TGTGCCCCACAGACTAGTTACAATGAGCAGTTCTTC	-	TRBJ2-1	TRBV7-9	-
CASRGQANYGYTF	TGCGCCAGCAGGGGACAGGCGAACTATGGCTACACCTTC	many	TRBJ1-2	TRBV5-1	TRBD1
CSAKGLNEQFF	TGCAGCGCCAAGGGGCTCAATGAGCAGTTCTTC	many	TRBJ2-1	TRBV29-1	-
CSVDGVAGAWADTQYF	TGCAGCGTTGACGGGGTGGCGGGAGCCTGGGCAGATACGCAGTATTTT	many	TRBJ2-3	TRBV29-1	TRBD2